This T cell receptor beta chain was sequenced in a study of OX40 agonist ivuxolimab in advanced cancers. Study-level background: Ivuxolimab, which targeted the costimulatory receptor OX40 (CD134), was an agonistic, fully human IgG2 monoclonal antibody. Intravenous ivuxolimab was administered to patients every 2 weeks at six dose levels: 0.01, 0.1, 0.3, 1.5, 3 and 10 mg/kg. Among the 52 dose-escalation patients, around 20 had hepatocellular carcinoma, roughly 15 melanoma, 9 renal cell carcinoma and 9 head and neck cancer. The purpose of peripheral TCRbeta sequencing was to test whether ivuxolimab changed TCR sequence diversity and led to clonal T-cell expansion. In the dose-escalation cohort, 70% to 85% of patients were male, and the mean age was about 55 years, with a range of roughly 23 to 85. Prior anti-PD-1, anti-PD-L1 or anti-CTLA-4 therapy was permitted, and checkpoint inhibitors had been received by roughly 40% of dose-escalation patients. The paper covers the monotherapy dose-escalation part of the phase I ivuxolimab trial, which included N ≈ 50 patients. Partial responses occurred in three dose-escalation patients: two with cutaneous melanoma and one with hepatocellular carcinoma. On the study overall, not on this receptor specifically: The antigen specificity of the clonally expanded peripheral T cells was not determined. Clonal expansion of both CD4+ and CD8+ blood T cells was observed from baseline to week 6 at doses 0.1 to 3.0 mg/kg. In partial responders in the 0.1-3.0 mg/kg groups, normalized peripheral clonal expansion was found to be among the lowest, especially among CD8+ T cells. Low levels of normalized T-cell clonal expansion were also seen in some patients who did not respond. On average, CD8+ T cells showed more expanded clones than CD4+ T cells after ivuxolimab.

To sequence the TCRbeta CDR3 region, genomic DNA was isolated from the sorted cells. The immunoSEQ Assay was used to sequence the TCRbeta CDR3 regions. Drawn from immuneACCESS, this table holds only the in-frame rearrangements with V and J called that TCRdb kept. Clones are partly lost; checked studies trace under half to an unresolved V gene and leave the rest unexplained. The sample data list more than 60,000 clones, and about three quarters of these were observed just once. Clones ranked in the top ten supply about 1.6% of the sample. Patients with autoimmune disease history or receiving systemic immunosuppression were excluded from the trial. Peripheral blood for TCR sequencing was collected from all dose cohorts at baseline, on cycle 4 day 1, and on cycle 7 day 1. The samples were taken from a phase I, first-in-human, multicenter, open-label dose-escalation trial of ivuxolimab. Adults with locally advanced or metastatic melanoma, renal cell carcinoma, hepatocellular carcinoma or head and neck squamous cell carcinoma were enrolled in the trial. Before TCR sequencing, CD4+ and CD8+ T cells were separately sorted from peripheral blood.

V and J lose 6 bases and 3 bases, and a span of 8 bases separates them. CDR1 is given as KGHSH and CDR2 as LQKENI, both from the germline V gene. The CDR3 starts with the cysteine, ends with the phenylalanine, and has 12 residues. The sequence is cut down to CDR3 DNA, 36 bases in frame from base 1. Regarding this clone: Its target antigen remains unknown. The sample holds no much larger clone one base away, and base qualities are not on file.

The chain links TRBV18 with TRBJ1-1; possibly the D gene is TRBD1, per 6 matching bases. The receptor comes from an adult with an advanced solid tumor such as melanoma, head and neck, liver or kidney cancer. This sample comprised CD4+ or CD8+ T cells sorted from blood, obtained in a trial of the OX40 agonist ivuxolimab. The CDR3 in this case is CASSGGHTEAFF. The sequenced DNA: TGTGCCAGCTCCGGGGGGCACACTGAAGCTTTCTTT. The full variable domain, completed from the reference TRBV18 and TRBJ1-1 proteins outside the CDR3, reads NAGVMQNPRHLVRRRGQEARLRCSPMKGHSHVYWYRQLPEEGLKFMVYLQKENIIDESGMPKERFSAEFPKEGPSILRIQQVVRGDSAAYFCASSGGHTEAFFGQGTRLTVV.